A single sample is the source of the 9 T cell receptor beta chains below, sequenced in a study of post-analysis software for immune sequencing data. Study-wide results and caveats: Compared with controls, patients had more of five TRBV segments, including TRBV5-6, TRBV5-1 and TRBV20-1.

The antigens of these receptors remain unknown. Researchers reported that TCR beta cDNA libraries carried unique molecular identifiers. TCRdb reprocessed the PCR reads via MiXCR and lists one record per CDR3 protein. Of 750,000 to 950,000 distinct CDR3 sequences detected, roughly half appear once; the ten largest clones hold approximately 4.2%. The sequenced sample was blood. The receptor set was obtained from a girl aged 10-17 years with multiple sclerosis.

V and J are TRBV30 and TRBJ2-1; 7 bases match TRBD2. With 0 bases clipped from V and 10 bases from J, the junction kept 9 bases outside the gene matches. The germline CDR1 and CDR2 sequences are GTSNPN and SVGIG (reference sequence). This CDR3 is 14 amino acids long. The CDR3 nucleotides read TGTGCCTGGAGTGTACTAGCGACTAGAAGCGAGCAGTTCTTC. It translates to CAWSVLATRSEQFF.

J is TRBJ2-5 and V is TRBV29-1; 9 bases align to TRBD2. Germline loops: CDR1 SQVTM, CDR2 ANQGSEA. The CDR3 extends over 13 amino acids. With 6 bases clipped from V and 3 bases from J, the junction kept 5 bases outside the gene matches. This chain's CDR3 is CSVPTSGEETQYF. As DNA, the CDR3 is TGCAGCGTCCCGACTAGCGGTGAAGAGACCCAGTACTTC.

This clonotype has ten or more counts. The chain carries TRBV20-1 and TRBJ2-4, with 11 bases matching TRBD2. The J call is doubtful: the DNA matches TRBJ2-7 better. This CDR3 is 14 amino acids long. CDR1 and CDR2 from the germline V gene are DFQATT and SNEGSKA (reference sequence). In DNA, the CDR3 is TGCAGTGCTGTAGCGGGAGGGCCTATCCACGAGCAGTACTTC. Its protein is CSAVAGGPIHEQYF.

The chain combines TRBV29-1 with TRBJ2-1; D unresolved. Trimming cost V 6 bases and J 11 bases, with 14 bases left between them. CDR1 and CDR2 from the germline V gene are SQVTM and ANQGSEA. CDR3 length equals 11 residues. The CDR3 loop is CSVDRLGQQFF. CDR3 DNA: TGCAGCGTGGACCGACTTGGTCAGCAGTTCTTC.

This clonotype was observed a few times. The rearrangement uses TRBV7-9 and TRBJ2-5; maybe TRBD1 (6 bases). Germline lookup yields CDR1 SEHNR and CDR2 FQNEAQ (reference sequence). Trimming took off 5 bases at V and 2 bases at J, with 15 bases between the two ends. CDR3 size: 15 residues. CDR3 DNA sequence: TGTGCCAGCAGCCCCCTGACAGGTATACAAGAGACCCAGTACTTC. This translates into CASSPLTGIQETQYF.

V gene TRBV27 combines with J gene TRBJ1-2, with 8 bases aligning to TRBD1. The CDR3 has 17 residues. The V gene end was trimmed by 5 bases and the J gene end by 4 bases; junction bases not matched to a gene: 15. CDR1 and CDR2 (germline): MNHEY, SMNVEV (reference sequence). As DNA, the CDR3 is TGTGCCAGCAGTGGGGACAGGACGCCGGTTTGGGGCTATGGCTACACCTTC. Protein: CASSGDRTPVWGYGYTF.

The V gene is TRBV10-3, the J gene TRBJ2-1; 12 nucleotides line up with TRBD2. The germline V gene has CDR1 ENHRY and CDR2 SYGVKD. J was trimmed by 3 bases and V by 5 bases; bases with no gene match: 5. The CDR3 extends over 16 amino acids. CDR3 nucleotide sequence: TGTGCCATCAGTCCCACTAGCGGGGGGCTCTACAATGAGCAGTTCTTC. Translating it yields CAISPTSGGLYNEQFF.

V gene TRBV29-1 combines with J gene TRBJ1-1; D is perhaps TRBD1 (5 bases). This CDR3 comprises 13 residues. CDR1 SQVTM and CDR2 ANQGSEA come from the germline V gene. Between the trimmed V and J ends, which lost 7 bases and 0 bases, there was a span of 12 bases. The DNA for the CDR3 is TGCAGCGCGAAAGGGGCTGTGAACACTGAAGCTTTCTTT. It encodes CSAKGAVNTEAFF.

This chain links TRBV11-2 with TRBJ1-2, with 8 bases that match TRBD1. V was pared by 3 bases and J by 7 bases, with 4 bases of the junction left unmatched. Germline V gene data show CDR1 as SGHAT and CDR2 as FQNNGV. This CDR3 region has 13 residues. Written as DNA, the CDR3 is TGTGCCAGCAGCTTGGGACAGGCGAGTGGCTACACCTTC. Translation: CASSLGQASGYTF.